These 14 T cell receptor beta chains share one sample of origin, sequenced in a study of early T cells in non-severe SARS-CoV-2 infection. TCRdb reprocessed the 5' RACE reads with MiXCR, giving one entry per CDR3 protein. The data show 75,000 to 100,000 distinct CDR3 sequences, more than 13% seen once. Material for sequencing was whole blood. These receptors came from an adult who was a healthcare worker with PCR-confirmed SARS-CoV-2 infection or an uninfected control (not recorded which).

This clonotype was seen repeatedly, ten times or more. The rearrangement links TRBV7-6 to TRBJ2-1; no firm D call. Germline CDR1 reads SGHVS; CDR2 reads FNYEAQ. The V end was cut by 5 bases, the J end by 3 bases, with 8 bases between. The CDR3 extends over 13 amino acids. CDR3 amino acids: CASSPLRYNEQFF. DNA of the CDR3: TGTGCCAGCAGCCCCCTCCGCTACAATGAGCAGTTCTTC.

This rearrangement joins TRBV20-1 to TRBJ1-2; D uncertain. The CDR3 has 12 residues. Between the trimmed V and J ends, which lost 6 bases and 4 bases, there was a span of 12 bases. Germline CDR1 is DFQATT and CDR2 is SNEGSKA (reference sequence). CDR3 sequence: CSAPRSLYGYTF. DNA of the CDR3: TGCAGTGCCCCACGAAGCCTCTATGGCTACACCTTC.

This clonotype was detected a few times. The chain carries TRBV11-2 and TRBJ1-1; TRBD1 agrees at 9 bases. With V trimmed by 5 bases and J by 5 bases, 6 bases remained unmatched. This CDR3 region has 14 residues. Per the germline V gene, CDR1 is SGHAT and CDR2 is FQNNGV. The CDR3 DNA is TGTGCCAGCAGCACACAGGGGGCGCGTACTGAAGCTTTCTTT. Its translation is CASSTQGARTEAFF.

CDR3 protein: CSALGAGNTIYF. The CDR3 nucleotides read TGCAGTGCCTTAGGAGCTGGAAACACCATATATTTT. The genes are TRBV20-1 and TRBJ1-3, with no clear D. V was shortened by 6 bases and J by 2 bases, with 8 bases between the two germline ends. The CDR3 has 12 amino acids. Germline V lookup: CDR1 DFQATT, CDR2 SNEGSKA (reference sequence).

V gene TRBV9 combines with J gene TRBJ1-6; D remains ambiguous. This CDR3 has 15 residues. Germline V CDR1 and CDR2: SGDLS, YYNGEE. Trimming took 6 bases from V and 6 from J, leaving 16 bases between them. CDR3 sequence (DNA): TGTGCCAGCAATGACTTCGGGCGGGCTAATTCACCCCTCCACTTT. Protein: CASNDFGRANSPLHF.

Only a few counts were recorded for this clonotype. This rearrangement joins TRBV3-1 to TRBJ2-5; D remains unclear. This CDR3 region has 13 residues. CDR1 is LGHDT and CDR2 is YNNKEL in the germline V gene (reference sequence). V lost 4 bases and J lost 5, with 11 bases in between. For the CDR3, the DNA is TGTGCCAGCAGCCCCCTACAGAAGGAGACCCAGTACTTC. Translating it yields CASSPLQKETQYF.

V gene TRBV11-2 combines with J gene TRBJ1-4; TRBD1 matches 7 bases. CDR3 size: 15 residues. The V gene's germline CDR1 is SGHAT and CDR2 FQNNGV. V lost 5 bases, J lost 1 base, and 4 bases stayed unmatched. The CDR3 DNA reads as TGTGCCAGCAGCCCGGGACAGCTAACTAATGAAAAACTGTTTTTT. Protein: CASSPGQLTNEKLFF.

This clonotype was seen more than once but under ten times. V and J are TRBV18 and TRBJ2-5; D might be TRBD2 (5 bases). V lost 3 bases to trimming and J lost 3 bases, with 23 bases between them. The germline V gene has CDR1 KGHSH and CDR2 LQKENI. CDR3 length: 18 residues. In DNA form, the CDR3 reads TGTGCCAGCTCACCTAAGCAATTCACTAGAGAGAGGGAAGAGACCCAGTACTTC. As protein: CASSPKQFTREREETQYF.

The rearrangement joins TRBV11-2 to TRBJ2-1; TRBD2 matches 11 bases. Germline V lookup: CDR1 SGHAT, CDR2 FQNNGV. The CDR3 has 17 amino acids. V lost 6 bases and J lost 0; bases outside the gene matches: 7. The CDR3 DNA reads TGTGCCAGCAGGCGGCTAGCGGGGGGACCCTCCTACAATGAGCAGTTCTTC. It specifies CASRRLAGGPSYNEQFF.

This clonotype was recorded many times. This sequence joins TRBV10-2 and TRBJ1-4; the D is unclear. Germline V gene data show CDR1 as WSHSY and CDR2 as SAAADI. The CDR3 totals 14 residues. V lost 4 bases and J lost 0, with 6 bases in between. CDR3 in DNA: TGCGCCAGCAGTGGGGGTTCAACTAATGAAAAACTGTTTTTT. Translating it yields CASSGGSTNEKLFF.

V usage is TRBV7-2 and J usage is TRBJ2-3; either TRBD1 or TRBD2 may fit D (5 bases each). Trimming removed 3 bases from V and 2 bases from J, with 18 bases in between. Germline V lookup: CDR1 SGHTA, CDR2 FQGNSA. The CDR3 is 17 residues long. CDR3 in amino acids: CASSLWPEGRPTDTQYF. Here the CDR3 DNA reads TGTGCCAGCAGCTTGTGGCCTGAGGGGCGCCCCACAGATACGCAGTATTTT.

The rearrangement links TRBV6-6 to TRBJ1-3; D gene ambiguous. Trimming removed 7 bases from V and 1 base from J, with 14 bases in between. This CDR3 has 15 amino acids. The germline CDR1 and CDR2 sequences are MNHNY and SVGAGI (reference sequence). This CDR3 is CASTPHPRSGNTIYF. The CDR3 DNA is TGTGCCAGCACCCCGCATCCACGGTCTGGAAACACCATATATTTT.

This rearrangement joins TRBV29-1 to TRBJ2-2; 11 nucleotides agree with TRBD1. This CDR3 has 13 amino acids. The V segment lost 6 bases and the J segment 7 bases; nucleotides outside the gene matches: 4. Germline lookup yields CDR1 SQVTM and CDR2 ANQGSEA. CDR3 loop: CSVGQGANGELFF. The CDR3 region has the DNA TGCAGCGTCGGACAGGGGGCTAACGGGGAGCTGTTTTTT.

A few counts support this clonotype. This chain links TRBV11-2 with TRBJ2-5; a weak D match, TRBD2 (5 bases). The CDR3 is 21 residues long. The V end lost 3 bases, the J end lost 5 bases, and 34 bases lay between the germline ends. The germline V gene has CDR1 SGHAT and CDR2 FQNNGV. The CDR3: CASSFRYSGVRTGSQRETQYF. The CDR3 coding sequence is TGTGCCAGCAGCTTTCGATACTCCGGAGTTCGGACGGGATCCCAGAGGGAGACCCAGTACTTC.